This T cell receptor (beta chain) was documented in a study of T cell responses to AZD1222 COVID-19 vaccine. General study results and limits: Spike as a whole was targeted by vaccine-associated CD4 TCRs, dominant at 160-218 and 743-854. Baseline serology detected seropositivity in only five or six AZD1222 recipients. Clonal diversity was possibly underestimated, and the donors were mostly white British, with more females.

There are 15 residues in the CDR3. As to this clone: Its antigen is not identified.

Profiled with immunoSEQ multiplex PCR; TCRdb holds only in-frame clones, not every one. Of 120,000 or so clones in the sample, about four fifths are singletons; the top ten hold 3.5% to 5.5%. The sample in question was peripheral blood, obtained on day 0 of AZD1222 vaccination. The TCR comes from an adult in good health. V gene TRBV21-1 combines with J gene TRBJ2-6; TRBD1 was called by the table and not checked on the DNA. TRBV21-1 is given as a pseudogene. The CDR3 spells CASSKGHSGANVLTF. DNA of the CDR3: TGTGCCAGCAGCAAAGGACACTCTGGGGCCAACGTCCTGACTTTC.